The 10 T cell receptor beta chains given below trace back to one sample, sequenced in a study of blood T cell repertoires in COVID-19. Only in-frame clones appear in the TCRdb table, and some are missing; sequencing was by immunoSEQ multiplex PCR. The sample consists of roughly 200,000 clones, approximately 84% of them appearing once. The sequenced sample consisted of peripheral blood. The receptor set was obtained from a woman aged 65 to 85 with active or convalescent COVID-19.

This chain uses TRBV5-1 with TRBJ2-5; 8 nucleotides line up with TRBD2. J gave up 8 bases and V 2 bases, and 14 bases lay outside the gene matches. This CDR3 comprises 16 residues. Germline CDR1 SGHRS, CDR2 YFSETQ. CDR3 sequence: CASSFGGRTRSGTQYF. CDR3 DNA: TGCGCCAGCAGCTTTGGCGGGAGGACCCGGTCGGGAACCCAGTACTTC.

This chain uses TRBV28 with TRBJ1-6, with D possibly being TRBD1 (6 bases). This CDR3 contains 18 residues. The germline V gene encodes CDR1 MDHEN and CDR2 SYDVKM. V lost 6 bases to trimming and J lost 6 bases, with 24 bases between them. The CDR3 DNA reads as TGTGCCAGCAGAAGGGCAGGGGAGGGCCCAGGAGGTAATTCACCCCTCCACTTT. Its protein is CASRRAGEGPGGNSPLHF.

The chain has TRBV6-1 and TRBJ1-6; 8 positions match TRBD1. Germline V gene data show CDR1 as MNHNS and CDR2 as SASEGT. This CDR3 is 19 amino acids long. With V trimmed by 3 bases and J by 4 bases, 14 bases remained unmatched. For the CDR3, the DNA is TGTGCCAGCAGTGATGTCGTCGTCAGGGGGCGCGCTTATAATTCACCCCTCCACTTT. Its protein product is CASSDVVVRGRAYNSPLHF.

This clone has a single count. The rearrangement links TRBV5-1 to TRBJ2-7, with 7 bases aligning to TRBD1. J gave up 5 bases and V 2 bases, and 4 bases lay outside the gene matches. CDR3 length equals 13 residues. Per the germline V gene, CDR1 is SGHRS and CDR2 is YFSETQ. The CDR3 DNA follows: TGCGCCAGCAGCTTTGGACAGGCGGACGAGCAGTACTTC. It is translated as CASSFGQADEQYF. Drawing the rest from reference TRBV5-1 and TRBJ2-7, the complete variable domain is KAGVTQTPRYLIKTRGQQVTLSCSPISGHRSVSWYQQTPGQGLQFLFEYFSETQRNKGNFPGRFSGRQFSNSRSEMNVSTLELGDSALYLCASSFGQADEQYFGPGTRLTVT.

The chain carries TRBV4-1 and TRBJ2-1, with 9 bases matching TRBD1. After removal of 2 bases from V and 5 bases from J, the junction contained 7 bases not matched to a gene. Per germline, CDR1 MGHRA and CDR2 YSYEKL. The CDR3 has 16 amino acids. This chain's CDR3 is CASSQLQGARDNEQFF. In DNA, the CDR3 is TGCGCCAGCAGCCAACTACAGGGGGCGCGGGACAATGAGCAGTTCTTC.

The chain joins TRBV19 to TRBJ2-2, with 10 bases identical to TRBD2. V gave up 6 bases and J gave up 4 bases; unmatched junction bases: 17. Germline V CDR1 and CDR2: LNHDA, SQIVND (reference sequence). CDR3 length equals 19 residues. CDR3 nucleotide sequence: TGTGCCAGTAGGGACCTCCTTAGGACTAGCGGCGCGGGCACCGGGGAGCTGTTTTTT. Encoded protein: CASRDLLRTSGAGTGELFF.

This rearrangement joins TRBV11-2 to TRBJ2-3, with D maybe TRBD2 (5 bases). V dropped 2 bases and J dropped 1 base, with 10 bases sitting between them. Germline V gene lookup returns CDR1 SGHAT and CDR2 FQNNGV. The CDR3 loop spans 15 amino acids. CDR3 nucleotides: TGTGCCAGCAGCTTAAAAGCGGACCGCACAGATACGCAGTATTTT. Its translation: CASSLKADRTDTQYF.

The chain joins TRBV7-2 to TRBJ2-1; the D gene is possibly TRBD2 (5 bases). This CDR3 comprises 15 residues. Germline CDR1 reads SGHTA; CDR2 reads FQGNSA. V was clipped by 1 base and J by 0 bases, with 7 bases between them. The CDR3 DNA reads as TGTGCCAGCAGCTTAGATGGGAGCTCCTACAATGAGCAGTTCTTC. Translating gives CASSLDGSSYNEQFF.

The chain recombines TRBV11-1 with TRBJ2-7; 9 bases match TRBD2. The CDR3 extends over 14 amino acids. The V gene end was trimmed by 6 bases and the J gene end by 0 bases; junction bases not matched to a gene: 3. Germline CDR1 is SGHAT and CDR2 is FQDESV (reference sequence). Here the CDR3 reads CASSRTSDSYEQYF. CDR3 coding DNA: TGTGCCAGCAGTCGGACTAGCGACTCCTACGAGCAGTACTTC. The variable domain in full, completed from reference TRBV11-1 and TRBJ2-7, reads EAEVAQSPRYKITEKSQAVAFWCDPISGHATLYWYRQILGQGPELLVQFQDESVVDDSQLPKDRFSAERLKGVDSTLKIQPAELGDSAMYLCASSRTSDSYEQYFGPGTRLTVT.

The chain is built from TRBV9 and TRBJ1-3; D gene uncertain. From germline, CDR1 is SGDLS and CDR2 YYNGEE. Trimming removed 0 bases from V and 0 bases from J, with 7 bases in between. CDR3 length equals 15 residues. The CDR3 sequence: CASSVGSDSGNTIYF. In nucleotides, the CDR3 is TGTGCCAGCAGCGTAGGGTCAGACTCTGGAAACACCATATATTTT. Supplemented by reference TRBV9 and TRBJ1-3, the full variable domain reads DSGVTQTPKHLITATGQRVTLRCSPRSGDLSVYWYQQSLDQGLQFLIQYYNGEERAKGNILERFSAQQFPDLHSELNLSSLELGDSALYFCASSVGSDSGNTIYFGEGSWLTVV.